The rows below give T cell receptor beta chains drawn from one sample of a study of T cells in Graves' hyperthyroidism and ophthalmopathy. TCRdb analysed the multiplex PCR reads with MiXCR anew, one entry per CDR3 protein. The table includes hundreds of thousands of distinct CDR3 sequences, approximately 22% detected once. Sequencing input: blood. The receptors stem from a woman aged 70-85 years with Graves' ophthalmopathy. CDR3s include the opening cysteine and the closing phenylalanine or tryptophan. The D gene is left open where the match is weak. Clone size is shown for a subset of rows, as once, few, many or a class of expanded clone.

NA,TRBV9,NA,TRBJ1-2,TGTGCCAGCAGCGCAGACCCAGGAGGCTGTGGCTACACCTTC,CASSADPGGCGYTF
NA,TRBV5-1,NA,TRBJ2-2,TGCGCCAGCAGCGGAGGACTCCTCCGGGACACCGGGGAGCTGTTTTTT,CASSGGLLRDTGELFF
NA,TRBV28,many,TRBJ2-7,TGTGCCAGCAGTTATCCGAGGGGGTACGAGCAGTACTTC,CASSYPRGYEQYF
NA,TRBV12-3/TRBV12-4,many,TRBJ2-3,TGTGCCAGCACCCCCGCAGGGCGCACAGATACGCAGTATTTT,CASTPAGRTDTQYF
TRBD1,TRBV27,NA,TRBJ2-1,TGTGCCAGCAGGAGACAGGGGGCGTACAATGAGCAGTTCTTC,CASRRQGAYNEQFF
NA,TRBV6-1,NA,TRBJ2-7,TGTGCCAGCAGTAGACAGGGACTATCCTACGAGCAGTACTTC,CASSRQGLSYEQYF
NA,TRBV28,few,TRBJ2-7,TGTGCCAGCAGTTTTGTGGGCCAGACCGGATACGAGCAGTACTTC,CASSFVGQTGYEQYF
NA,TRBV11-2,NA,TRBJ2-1,TGTGCCAGCAGCTTAGAGGTTCCCGTCCCATATGAGCAGTTCTTC,CASSLEVPVPYEQFF
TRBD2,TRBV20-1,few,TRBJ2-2,TGCAGTGCCCCCCCATGGGGGGGCACCGGGGAGCTGTTTTTT,CSAPPWGGTGELFF
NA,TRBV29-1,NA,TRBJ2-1,TGCAGCTCCTACAGGGTAGGAGAGCAGTTCTTC,CSSYRVGEQFF